Below, one TCR beta chain is given with its context. Its target is unknown. Treatment: some 20 received Ad26.COV2.S at low or high dose, single or two shots; several received placebo; per-sample allocation not given. Samples analyzed were those drawn on day 63 after the first vaccine or placebo injection. Aged 18-55 years, donor was enrolled in Boston around 2020. CDR1 and CDR2 (germline): SGHTA, FQGNSA. This CDR3 contains 16 residues. V trimming: 3 bases; J trimming: 2 bases; junction bases outside the gene matches: 6. These data belong to a study of Ad26.COV2.S vaccination and SARS-CoV-2 variants. Turning to the study itself: Once, or twice with 56 days between doses, Ad26.COV2.S was given intramuscularly.

Using immunoSEQ multiplex PCR, the repertoire was profiled, and TCRdb retains in-frame clones only, with some absent. The sample records around 320,000 clones, about 85% being singletons. Study-level findings and limits: Vaccine and placebo groups showed comparable non-spike TCR breadth. Vaccine recipients surpassed placebo recipients in spike-specific TCR breadth.

This sequence was found in a person aged 18-65 years who received the Ad26.COV2.S COVID-19 vaccine or a placebo. The input for sequencing was peripheral blood, taken in a trial of Ad26.COV2.S vaccine versus placebo. The chain links TRBV7-2 to TRBJ2-2; TRBD1 agrees at 7 bases. The CDR3 region is CASSFLGGFNTGELFF. CDR3 in DNA: TGTGCCAGCAGCTTCCTAGGGGGCTTCAACACCGGGGAGCTGTTTTTT.